Given below is one TCR beta chain in context. Its target is not known. PCR was performed using 60 Vbeta and 13 Jbeta primers. Using immunoSEQ multiplex PCR, the repertoire was profiled, and TCRdb retains in-frame clones only, with some absent. The sample has approximately 190,000 clones, roughly four fifths seen once; the top ten hold under 0.9%. This sample stems from a study of cytomegalovirus exposure and HLA in healthy donors. Findings and caveats of the study: There were reportedly fewer N-insertions in an Asian-associated ancestry cluster than the approximately 670-donor mean, in a later analysis. The study listed approximately 170 cytomegalovirus-associated TCR beta chains.

This sequence was found in a young woman in good health and CMV-seronegative. Sample: PBMCs.

CDR3 loop: CAWSPGSDQPQHF. The DNA of the CDR3 is TGTGCCTGGAGCCCCGGTAGTGATCAGCCCCAGCATTTT. The chain links TRBV30 to TRBJ1-5; D gene ambiguous. CDR1 GTSNPN and CDR2 SVGIG come from the germline V gene (reference sequence). This CDR3 contains 13 residues. The V and J ends lost 3 bases and 5 bases respectively, with 11 bases between them.